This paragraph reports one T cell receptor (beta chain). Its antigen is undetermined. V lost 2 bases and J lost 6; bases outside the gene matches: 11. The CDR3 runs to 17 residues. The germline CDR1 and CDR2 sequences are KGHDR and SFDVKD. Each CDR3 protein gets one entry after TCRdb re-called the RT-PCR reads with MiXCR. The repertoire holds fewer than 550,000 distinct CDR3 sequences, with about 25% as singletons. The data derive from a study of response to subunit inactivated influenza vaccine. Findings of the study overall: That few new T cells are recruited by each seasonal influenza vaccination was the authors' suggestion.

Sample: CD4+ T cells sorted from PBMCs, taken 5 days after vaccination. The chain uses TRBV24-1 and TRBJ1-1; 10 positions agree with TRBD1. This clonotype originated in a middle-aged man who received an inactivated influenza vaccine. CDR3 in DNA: TGTGCCACCAGTGATTCTCCCGGGACAGGGGTGGTGGCTGAAGCTTTCTTT. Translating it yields CATSDSPGTGVVAEAFF.